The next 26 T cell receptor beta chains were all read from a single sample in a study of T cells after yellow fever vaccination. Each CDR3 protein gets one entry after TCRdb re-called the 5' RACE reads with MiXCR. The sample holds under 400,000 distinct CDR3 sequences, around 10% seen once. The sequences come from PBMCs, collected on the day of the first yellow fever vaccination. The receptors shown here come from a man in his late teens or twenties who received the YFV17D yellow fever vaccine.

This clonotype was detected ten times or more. Written as DNA, the CDR3 is TGTGCCAGCAGCTTCGGGACAGGGAGTAGGGAGACCCAGTACTTC. The encoded protein is CASSFGTGSRETQYF. The chain is built from TRBV3-1 and TRBJ2-5; TRBD1 aligns across 9 bases. This CDR3 is built from 15 residues. Germline trimming cut 5 bases from V and 5 bases from J; bases unmatched to any gene: 9. CDR1 LGHDT and CDR2 YNNKEL come from the germline V gene (reference sequence).

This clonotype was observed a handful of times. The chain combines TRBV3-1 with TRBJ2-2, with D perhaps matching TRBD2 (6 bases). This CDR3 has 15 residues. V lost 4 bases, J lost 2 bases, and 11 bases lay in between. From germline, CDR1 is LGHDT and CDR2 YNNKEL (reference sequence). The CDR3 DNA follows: TGTGCCAGCAGCCCCCCGACTAGTAACACCGGGGAGCTGTTTTTT. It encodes CASSPPTSNTGELFF.

The CDR3 loop reads CSARLRVADTEAFF. CDR3 bases: TGCAGTGCTAGACTCCGGGTGGCGGACACTGAAGCTTTCTTT. This chain uses TRBV20-1 with TRBJ1-1, with unresolved D. V gave up 2 bases and J gave up 3 bases, with 13 bases separating them. The CDR3 is 14 amino acids. From germline, CDR1 is DFQATT and CDR2 SNEGSKA (reference sequence).

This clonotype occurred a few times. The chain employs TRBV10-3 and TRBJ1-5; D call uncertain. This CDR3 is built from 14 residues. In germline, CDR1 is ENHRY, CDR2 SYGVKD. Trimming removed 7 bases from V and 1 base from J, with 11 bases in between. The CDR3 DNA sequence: TGTGCCATCAAGGGAGATGGGAGCAATCAGCCCCAGCATTTT. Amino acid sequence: CAIKGDGSNQPQHF.

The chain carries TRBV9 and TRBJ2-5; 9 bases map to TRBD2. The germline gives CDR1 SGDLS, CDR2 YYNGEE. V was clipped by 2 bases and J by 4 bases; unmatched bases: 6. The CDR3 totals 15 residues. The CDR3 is CASSVGRGGRETQYF. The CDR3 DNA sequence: TGTGCCAGCAGCGTTGGGCGGGGGGGCCGAGAGACCCAGTACTTC.

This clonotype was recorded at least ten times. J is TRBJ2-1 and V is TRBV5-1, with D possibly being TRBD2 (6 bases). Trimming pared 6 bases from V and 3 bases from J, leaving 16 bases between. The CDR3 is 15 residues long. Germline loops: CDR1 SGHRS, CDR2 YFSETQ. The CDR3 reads CASNGGETYYNEQFF. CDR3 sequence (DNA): TGCGCCAGCAATGGCGGGGAAACTTACTACAATGAGCAGTTCTTC.

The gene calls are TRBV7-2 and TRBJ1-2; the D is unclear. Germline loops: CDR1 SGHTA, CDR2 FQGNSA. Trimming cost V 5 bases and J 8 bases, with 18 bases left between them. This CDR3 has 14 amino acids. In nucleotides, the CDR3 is TGTGCCAGCAGCCCCAGCAGGCAGGCGGGGGGCTACACCTTC. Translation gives CASSPSRQAGGYTF.

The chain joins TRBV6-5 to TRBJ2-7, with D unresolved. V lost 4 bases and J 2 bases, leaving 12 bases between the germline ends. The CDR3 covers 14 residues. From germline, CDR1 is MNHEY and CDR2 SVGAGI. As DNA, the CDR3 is TGTGCCAGCAGTTCCCGGTCCCGGACCTACGAGCAGTACGTC. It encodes CASSSRSRTYEQYV.

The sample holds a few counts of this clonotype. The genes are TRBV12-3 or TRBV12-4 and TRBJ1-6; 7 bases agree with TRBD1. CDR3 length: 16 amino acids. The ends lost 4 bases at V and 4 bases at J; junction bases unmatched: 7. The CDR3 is CASSYQGGRYNSPLHF. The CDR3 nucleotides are TGTGCCAGCAGTTACCAGGGGGGCCGGTATAATTCACCCCTCCACTTT.

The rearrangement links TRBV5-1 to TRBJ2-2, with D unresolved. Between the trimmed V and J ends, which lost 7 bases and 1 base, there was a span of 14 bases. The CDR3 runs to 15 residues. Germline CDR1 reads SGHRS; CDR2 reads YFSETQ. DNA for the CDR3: TGCGCCAGCGGCTCAACCTCTCTGAACACCGGGGAGCTGTTTTTT. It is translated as CASGSTSLNTGELFF. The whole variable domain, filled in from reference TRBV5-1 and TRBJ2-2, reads KAGVTQTPRYLIKTRGQQVTLSCSPISGHRSVSWYQQTPGQGLQFLFEYFSETQRNKGNFPGRFSGRQFSNSRSEMNVSTLELGDSALYLCASGSTSLNTGELFFGEGSRLTVL.

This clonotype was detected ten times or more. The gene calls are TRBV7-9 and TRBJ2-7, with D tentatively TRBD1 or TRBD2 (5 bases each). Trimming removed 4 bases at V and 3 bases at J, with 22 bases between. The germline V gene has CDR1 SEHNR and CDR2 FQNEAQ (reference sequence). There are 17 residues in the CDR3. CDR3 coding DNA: TGTGCCAGCAGCTCCACCGGGACCCTGGGGCTGAACTACGAGCAGTACGTC. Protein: CASSSTGTLGLNYEQYV.

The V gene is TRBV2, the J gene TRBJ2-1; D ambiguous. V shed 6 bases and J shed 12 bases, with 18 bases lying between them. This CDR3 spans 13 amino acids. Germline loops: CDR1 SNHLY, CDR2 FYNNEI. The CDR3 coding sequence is TGTGCCAGCAGGCTCCCGACGCTCTCGGGGCAGTTCTTC. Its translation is CASRLPTLSGQFF.

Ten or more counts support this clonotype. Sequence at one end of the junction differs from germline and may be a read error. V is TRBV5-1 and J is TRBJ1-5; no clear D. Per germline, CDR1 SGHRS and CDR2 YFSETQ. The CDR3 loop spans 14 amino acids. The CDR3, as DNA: TGTGCCAGCAGCTTAGATCGTGGGGATCAGCCCCAGCATTTT. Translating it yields CASSLDRGDQPQHF. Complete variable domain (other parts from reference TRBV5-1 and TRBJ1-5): KAGVTQTPRYLIKTRGQQVTLSCSPISGHRSVSWYQQTPGQGLQFLFEYFSETQRNKGNFPGRFSGRQFSNSRSEMNVSTLELGDSALYLCASSLDRGDQPQHFGDGTRLSIL.

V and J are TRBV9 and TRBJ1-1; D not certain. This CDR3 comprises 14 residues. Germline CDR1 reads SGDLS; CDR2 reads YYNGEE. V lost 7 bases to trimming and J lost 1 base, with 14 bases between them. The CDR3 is CASSSDGSNTEAFF. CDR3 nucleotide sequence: TGTGCCAGCTCGTCTGACGGGTCGAACACTGAAGCTTTCTTT.

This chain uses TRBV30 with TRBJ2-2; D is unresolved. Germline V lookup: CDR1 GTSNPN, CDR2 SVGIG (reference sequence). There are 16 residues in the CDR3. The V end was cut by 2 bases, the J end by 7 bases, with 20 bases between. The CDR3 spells CAWSTGPVYLVGELFF. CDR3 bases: TGTGCCTGGAGTACCGGACCGGTATACTTGGTCGGGGAGCTGTTTTTT.

The CDR3 sequence is CSAPGWTGDNEQFF. For the CDR3, the DNA is TGCAGTGCCCCAGGATGGACAGGGGACAATGAGCAGTTCTTC. The rearrangement joins TRBV20-1 to TRBJ2-1; 9 positions match TRBD1. Trimming at V came to 6 bases and at J to 5 bases, leaving 8 bases not matched to a gene. The CDR3 spans 14 residues. From germline, CDR1 is DFQATT and CDR2 SNEGSKA (reference sequence).

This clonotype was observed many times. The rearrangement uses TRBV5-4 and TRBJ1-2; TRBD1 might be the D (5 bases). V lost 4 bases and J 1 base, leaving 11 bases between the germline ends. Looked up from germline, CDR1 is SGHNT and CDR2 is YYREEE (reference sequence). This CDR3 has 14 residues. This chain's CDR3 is CASSHPTVNYGYTF. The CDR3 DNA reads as TGTGCCAGCAGCCATCCGACAGTTAACTATGGCTACACCTTC.

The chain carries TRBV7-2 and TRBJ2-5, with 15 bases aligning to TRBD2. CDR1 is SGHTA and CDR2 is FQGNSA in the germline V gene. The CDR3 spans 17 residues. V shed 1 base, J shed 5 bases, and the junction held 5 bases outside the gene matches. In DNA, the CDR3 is TGTGCCAGCAGCTTAGGGACTAGCGGGGGGGCTATTGAGACCCAGTACTTC. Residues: CASSLGTSGGAIETQYF.

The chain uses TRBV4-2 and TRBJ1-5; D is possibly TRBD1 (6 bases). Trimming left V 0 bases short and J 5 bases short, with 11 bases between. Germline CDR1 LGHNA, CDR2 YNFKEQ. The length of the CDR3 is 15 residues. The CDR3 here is CASSQDRQGHQPQHF. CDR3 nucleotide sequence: TGTGCCAGCAGCCAAGACAGGCAGGGGCATCAGCCCCAGCATTTT.

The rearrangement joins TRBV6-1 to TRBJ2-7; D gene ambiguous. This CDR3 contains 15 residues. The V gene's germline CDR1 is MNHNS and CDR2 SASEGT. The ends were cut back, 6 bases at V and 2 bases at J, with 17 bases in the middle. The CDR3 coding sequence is TGTGCCAGCAGAACCGGATTTGGTGGGACCTACGAGCAGTACTTC. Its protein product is CASRTGFGGTYEQYF.

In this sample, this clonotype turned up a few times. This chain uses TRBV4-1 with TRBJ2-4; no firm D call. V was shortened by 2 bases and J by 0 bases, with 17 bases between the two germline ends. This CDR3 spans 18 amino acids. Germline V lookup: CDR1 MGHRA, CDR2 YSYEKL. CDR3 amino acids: CASSQPALDSLAKNIQYF. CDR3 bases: TGCGCCAGCAGCCAACCTGCTCTCGACTCATTAGCCAAAAACATTCAGTACTTC.

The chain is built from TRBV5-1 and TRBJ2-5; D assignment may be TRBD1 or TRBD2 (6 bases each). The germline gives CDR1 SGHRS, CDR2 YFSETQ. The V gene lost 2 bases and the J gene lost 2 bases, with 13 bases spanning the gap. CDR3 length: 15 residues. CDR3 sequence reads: CASSLRGRRQETQYF. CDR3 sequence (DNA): TGCGCCAGCAGCTTACGGGGGCGCAGGCAAGAGACCCAGTACTTC. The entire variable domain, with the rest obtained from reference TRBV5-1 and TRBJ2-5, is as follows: KAGVTQTPRYLIKTRGQQVTLSCSPISGHRSVSWYQQTPGQGLQFLFEYFSETQRNKGNFPGRFSGRQFSNSRSEMNVSTLELGDSALYLCASSLRGRRQETQYFGPGTRLLVL.

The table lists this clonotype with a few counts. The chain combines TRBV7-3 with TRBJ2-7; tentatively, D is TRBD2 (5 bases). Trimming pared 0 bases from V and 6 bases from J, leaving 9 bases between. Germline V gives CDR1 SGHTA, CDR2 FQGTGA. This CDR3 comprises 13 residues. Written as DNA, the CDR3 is TGTGCCAGCAGCTTAACTGCGGGTTCCGAGCAGTACGTC. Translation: CASSLTAGSEQYV.

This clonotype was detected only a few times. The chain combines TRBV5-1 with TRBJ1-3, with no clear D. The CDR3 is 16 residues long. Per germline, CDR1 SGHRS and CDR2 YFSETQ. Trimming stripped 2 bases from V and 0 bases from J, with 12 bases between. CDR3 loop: CASSFWPGVSGNTIYF. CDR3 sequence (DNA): TGCGCCAGCAGCTTTTGGCCCGGGGTCTCTGGAAACACCATATATTTT.

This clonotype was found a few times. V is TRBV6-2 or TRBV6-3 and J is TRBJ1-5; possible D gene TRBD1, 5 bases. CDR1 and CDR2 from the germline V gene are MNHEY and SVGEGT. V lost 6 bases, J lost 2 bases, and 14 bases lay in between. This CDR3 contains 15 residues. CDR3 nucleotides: TGTGCCAGCAGGCCCGGCAGGGACGGCAATCAGCCCCAGCATTTT. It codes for CASRPGRDGNQPQHF.

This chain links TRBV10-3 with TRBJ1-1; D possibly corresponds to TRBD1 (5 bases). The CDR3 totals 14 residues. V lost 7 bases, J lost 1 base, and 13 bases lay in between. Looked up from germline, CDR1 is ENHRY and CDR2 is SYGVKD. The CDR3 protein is CAITGVGKNTEAFF. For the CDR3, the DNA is TGTGCCATCACGGGGGTGGGCAAGAACACTGAAGCTTTCTTT.